These 15 T cell receptor beta chains originate from one sample sequenced in a study of breast tumors, draining lymph nodes, adjacent tissues (dated by TCRdb to the mid-2010s). Libraries were made using multiplex PCR. Data came from an Illumina HiSeq 2000. The public reads were quality trimmed at Q25 with fastp and then assembled into clones with MiXCR by TCRdb, keeping productive beta chains. Records with the same CDR3 protein are collapsed into one entry carrying the most frequent genes and DNA. The sample table holds roughly 260,000 distinct CDR3 sequences, of which over 30% were seen once. More than 0.85% of the sample lies in the top ten. Lymph node samples were obtained from the axillary draining lymph nodes of breast cancer patients. The sequenced sample consisted of axillary lymph node tissue. These receptors all stem from a female donor with breast cancer. Some clones in this sample may be carry-over from other donors' samples.

The chain combines TRBV28 with TRBJ2-5, with a weak D call TRBD1 (6 bases). In germline, CDR1 is MDHEN, CDR2 SYDVKM. V was trimmed by 6 bases and J by 1 base, leaving 24 bases between them. The CDR3 loop spans 18 amino acids. CDR3 amino acids: CASSFFAGDKRSQETQYF. In DNA form, the CDR3 reads TGTGCCAGCAGCTTTTTTGCAGGGGATAAGAGGTCCCAAGAGACCCAGTACTTC.

Of note for this clonotype: An end of the junction does not agree with germline; a read error may underlie this. The rearrangement links TRBV27 to TRBJ1-4; D is unclear. The CDR3 length is 13 residues. Germline V lookup: CDR1 MNHEY, CDR2 SMNVEV (reference sequence). In DNA form, the CDR3 reads TGTGCCAGCAGTTTCATGTCGGCGGAAAGACTGTTTTTT. Amino acids: CASSFMSAERLFF.

The V and J genes are TRBV6-6 and TRBJ1-5; D not resolved. Germline assignment: CDR1 MNHNY and CDR2 SVGAGI (reference sequence). This CDR3 spans 14 amino acids. V lost 5 bases to trimming and J lost 6 bases, with 14 bases between them. In nucleotides, the CDR3 is TGTGCCAGCAGTCCGCCCGGAGAGGGTCAGCCCCAGCATTTT. Translated: CASSPPGEGQPQHF.

This clonotype has at least ten counts. This chain uses TRBV24-1 with TRBJ1-5; D unresolved. Trimming removed 5 bases from V and 1 base from J, with 8 bases in between. The CDR3 covers 14 residues. CDR1 and CDR2 from the germline V gene are KGHDR and SFDVKD. The CDR3 reads CATSVHGSNQPQHF. As DNA, the CDR3 is TGTGCCACCAGTGTCCACGGGAGCAATCAGCCCCAGCATTTT.

This clonotype has ten or more counts. The chain links TRBV5-6 to TRBJ1-5; D remains ambiguous. The CDR3 totals 16 residues. Germline V gene data show CDR1 as SGHDT and CDR2 as YYEEEE. Trimming took 1 base from V and 0 from J, leaving 11 bases between them. Here the CDR3 reads CASSLSESYSNQPQHF. The CDR3 region has the DNA TGTGCCAGCAGCTTGTCGGAATCCTATAGCAATCAGCCCCAGCATTTT.

In its sample, this clonotype was seen many times. This chain uses TRBV20-1 with TRBJ2-3; the D gene is possibly TRBD1 (5 bases). There are 13 residues in the CDR3. Germline assignment: CDR1 DFQATT and CDR2 SNEGSKA (reference sequence). Trimming removed 4 bases at V and 6 bases at J, with 14 bases between. The CDR3 protein is CSAKLGRGDTQYF. The CDR3 DNA is TGCAGTGCTAAACTGGGAAGGGGCGATACGCAGTATTTT.

The rearrangement links TRBV20-1 to TRBJ2-2; D unclear. Germline CDR1 DFQATT, CDR2 SNEGSKA (reference sequence). The length of the CDR3 is 13 residues. The germline V and J ends were trimmed by 5 bases and 5 bases, with 12 bases remaining between them. The CDR3 sequence is CSAANVETGELFF. DNA of the CDR3: TGCAGTGCTGCTAATGTGGAGACCGGGGAGCTGTTTTTT.

This clonotype showed up many times. The V and J genes are TRBV7-9 and TRBJ1-5; D unresolved. The CDR3 is 14 residues long. CDR1 and CDR2 (germline): SEHNR, FQNEAQ (reference sequence). V was trimmed by 5 bases and J by 4 bases, leaving 12 bases between them. The CDR3 DNA sequence: TGTGCCAGCAGCATGGGAGGGTTAAATCAGCCCCAGCATTTT. Its translation is CASSMGGLNQPQHF.

A note on this clonotype: A much larger clone differs from this one at a single base, so this may be a read error. The gene calls are TRBV7-9 and TRBJ2-1; 12 bases fit TRBD1. In germline, CDR1 is SEHNR, CDR2 FQNEAQ (reference sequence). The CDR3 is 17 amino acids. CDR3 sequence: CASSLQPGQGAYNQQFF. The CDR3 DNA reads TGTGCCAGCAGCTTACAACCGGGACAGGGGGCCTACAATCAGCAGTTCTTC.

V and J are TRBV6-4 and TRBJ2-7; 12 bases align to TRBD2. CDR3 length: 16 amino acids. Germline V lookup: CDR1 MRHNA, CDR2 SNTAGT. Trimming at V came to 4 bases and at J to 4 bases, leaving 8 bases not matched to a gene. In DNA, the CDR3 is TGTGCCAGCAGTGCTGGACGACTAGCGGGAGTGTACGAGCAGTACTTC. Translation gives CASSAGRLAGVYEQYF.

Ten or more counts support this clonotype. This chain uses TRBV20-1 with TRBJ2-3; 9 bases match TRBD2. The CDR3 is 15 residues long. Trimming cost V 4 bases and J 2 bases; bases outside gene matches: 7. Germline V lookup: CDR1 DFQATT, CDR2 SNEGSKA (reference sequence). The CDR3 loop reads CSATPAGGITDTQYF. For the CDR3, the DNA is TGCAGTGCTACTCCAGCGGGAGGTATCACAGATACGCAGTATTTT.

This clonotype showed up just a few times. It may be a read error: a sequence one base away is much more abundant. This sequence joins TRBV20-1 and TRBJ2-5, with D possibly matching TRBD1 (6 bases). The CDR3 is 11 residues long. CDR1 is DFQATT and CDR2 is SNEGSKA in the germline V gene (reference sequence). CDR3 amino acids: CSARGGQTQSF. Here the CDR3 DNA reads TGCAGTGCTAGGGGTGGACAGACCCAGTCCTTC.

This clonotype was recorded many times. V and J are TRBV11-3 and TRBJ2-5; no reliable D call. V lost 1 base to trimming and J lost 2 bases, with 8 bases between them. The V gene's germline CDR1 is SGHNT and CDR2 YENEEA. The CDR3 length is 14 residues. CDR3 sequence: CASSLVWVQETQYF. The CDR3 nucleotides read TGTGCCAGCAGCTTAGTGTGGGTTCAAGAGACCCAGTACTTC.

Turning to this clonotype: It may be a read error: a sequence one base away is much more abundant. The chain combines TRBV19 with TRBJ2-3; 9 positions agree with TRBD2. The CDR3 has 14 amino acids. Germline CDR1 and CDR2: LNHDA and SQIVND (reference sequence). CDR3 sequence reads: CASSATSGTGTQYF. The CDR3 DNA reads as TGTGCCAGTAGTGCGACTAGCGGCACAGGTACGCAGTATTTT.

This clonotype was counted ten times or more. This sequence joins TRBV9 and TRBJ2-3; 9 bases are a match to TRBD2. This CDR3 is built from 16 residues. Germline-derived CDR1 and CDR2 are SGDLS and YYNGEE. V was clipped by 0 bases and J by 4 bases; unmatched bases: 6. CDR3 loop: CASSVGASGISDTQYF. The CDR3, as DNA: TGTGCCAGCAGCGTAGGGGCTAGCGGGATCTCAGATACGCAGTATTTT.